Each of the 26 T cell receptor beta chains below was sequenced from the same sample in a study of blood T cell repertoires in COVID-19. The data were produced by immunoSEQ multiplex PCR, yet TCRdb's version contains in-frame clones alone and is incomplete. In the table there are under 300,000 clones, around 85% of which are singletons. Sequencing was performed on peripheral blood. The receptors were gathered from a woman aged 40 to 49 with active or convalescent COVID-19.

This clone was observed once. The rearrangement uses TRBV9 and TRBJ2-1, with D maybe TRBD2 (7 bases). V was shortened by 1 base and J by 2 bases, with 16 bases between the two germline ends. This CDR3 is built from 17 residues. Per germline, CDR1 SGDLS and CDR2 YYNGEE. Written as DNA, the CDR3 is TGTGCCAGCAGCGTAAATACGGGCGGGGGCCCCTACAATGAGCAGTTCTTC. This translates into CASSVNTGGGPYNEQFF.

The chain links TRBV7-2 to TRBJ2-2; TRBD2 matches 7 bases. The CDR3 is made up of 17 amino acids. With V trimmed by 4 bases and J by 8 bases, 16 bases remained unmatched. The germline V gene encodes CDR1 SGHTA and CDR2 FQGNSA. CDR3 nucleotides: TGTGCCAGCAGCTCCTTCTGGAGCGGGGCGGCTCAGGGGGAGCTGTTTTTT. Translation gives CASSSFWSGAAQGELFF.

V is TRBV7-3 and J is TRBJ2-3; TRBD1 matches 7 bases. Trimming took 5 bases from V and 6 from J; bases not matched to a gene: 14. CDR1 and CDR2 (germline): SGHTA, FQGTGA. There are 16 residues in the CDR3. This CDR3 is CASSLESPGGRDTQYF. CDR3 coding DNA: TGTGCCAGCAGCCTGGAATCGCCAGGGGGTAGGGATACGCAGTATTTT.

The chain recombines TRBV9 with TRBJ2-3, with D hard to call. V lost 4 bases to trimming and J lost 3 bases, with 6 bases between them. Per germline, CDR1 SGDLS and CDR2 YYNGEE. CDR3 length equals 12 residues. In DNA form, the CDR3 reads TGTGCCAGCAGCCCCAGAACAGATACGCAGTATTTT. Translated: CASSPRTDTQYF. The complete variable domain, with remaining parts taken from reference TRBV9 and TRBJ2-3, reads DSGVTQTPKHLITATGQRVTLRCSPRSGDLSVYWYQQSLDQGLQFLIQYYNGEERAKGNILERFSAQQFPDLHSELNLSSLELGDSALYFCASSPRTDTQYFGPGTRLTVL.

The chain joins TRBV29-1 to TRBJ1-2; a possible D gene is TRBD1 (5 bases). The CDR3 spans 12 residues. Germline CDR1 SQVTM, CDR2 ANQGSEA. V shed 7 bases and J shed 4 bases, with 13 bases lying between them. The CDR3 nucleotides read TGCAGCGCTATCTCTGACAGCTATGGCTACACCTTC. Translation: CSAISDSYGYTF.

The chain recombines TRBV28 with TRBJ1-1; 9 bases align to TRBD1. There are 13 residues in the CDR3. V lost 9 bases, J lost 4 bases, and 6 bases stayed unmatched. CDR1 MDHEN and CDR2 SYDVKM come from the germline V gene. The CDR3 is CASRGTGSTEAFF. The CDR3 bases are TGTGCCAGTAGAGGGACAGGGAGCACTGAAGCTTTCTTT.

The chain employs TRBV5-1 and TRBJ2-1; 16 bases fit TRBD2. The CDR3 totals 19 residues. V shed 4 bases, J shed 0 bases, and the junction held 7 bases outside the gene matches. Looked up from germline, CDR1 is SGHRS and CDR2 is YFSETQ. CDR3 sequence (DNA): TGCGCCAGCAGCGCCGGGACTAGCGGGGGGGCGAGCTCCTACAATGAGCAGTTCTTC. Translating gives CASSAGTSGGASSYNEQFF.

The V gene is TRBV11-2, the J gene TRBJ2-1; 7 bases are a match to TRBD1. Germline trimming cut 1 base from V and 8 bases from J; bases unmatched to any gene: 11. The germline CDR1 and CDR2 sequences are SGHAT and FQNNGV. The CDR3 loop spans 16 amino acids. CDR3 in DNA: TGTGCCAGCAGCTTAGTTTGGAGACAGGGCTGGCATGAGCAGTTCTTC. Translation gives CASSLVWRQGWHEQFF.

This clone has just a few counts. The chain has TRBV28 and TRBJ1-1; D not resolved. In germline, CDR1 is MDHEN, CDR2 SYDVKM. V was trimmed by 3 bases and J by 6 bases, leaving 20 bases between them. CDR3 length equals 16 residues. CDR3 loop: CASSFRTGNQGAEAFF. CDR3 nucleotide sequence: TGTGCCAGCAGTTTCCGCACCGGGAACCAAGGCGCTGAAGCTTTCTTT.

The chain combines TRBV19 with TRBJ1-5; TRBD1 matches 7 bases. This CDR3 spans 14 amino acids. Trimming took 4 bases from V and 9 from J; bases not matched to a gene: 9. Germline loops: CDR1 LNHDA, CDR2 SQIVND (reference sequence). CDR3 in DNA: TGTGCCAGTAGTACCCCCGGACAGGCGGGGCCCCAGCATTTT. Protein sequence: CASSTPGQAGPQHF.

The J gene is TRBJ1-5, the V gene TRBV19; 8 nucleotides agree with TRBD1. The CDR3 loop spans 15 amino acids. Germline CDR1 LNHDA, CDR2 SQIVND (reference sequence). Trimming took 4 bases from V and 4 from J; bases not matched to a gene: 6. CDR3 in amino acids: CASSTGTGGNQPQHF. For the CDR3, the DNA is TGTGCCAGTAGTACCGGGACAGGCGGTAATCAGCCCCAGCATTTT.

This clone was seen only once. The CDR3 reads CASSATGSRTEAFF. The CDR3 DNA sequence: TGTGCCAGCAGCGCCACAGGGAGTAGAACTGAAGCTTTCTTT. V usage is TRBV7-3 and J usage is TRBJ1-1, with a weak D call TRBD1 (6 bases). The CDR3 consists of 14 residues. Germline V gene sequence: CDR1 SGHTA, CDR2 FQGTGA. The V and J ends lost 5 bases and 5 bases respectively, with 15 bases between them.

The chain employs TRBV4-1 and TRBJ1-2, with 8 bases matching TRBD1. Trimming cost V 4 bases and J 4 bases; bases outside gene matches: 8. CDR3 length: 15 amino acids. The germline gives CDR1 MGHRA, CDR2 YSYEKL. The CDR3 DNA reads TGCGCCAGCAGCCGAGAGACAGGGACAGGCTATGGCTACACCTTC. It yields the protein CASSRETGTGYGYTF.

The chain couples TRBV6-4 to TRBJ1-5; D is unclear. The CDR3 length is 13 residues. The V end lost 4 bases, the J end lost 7 bases, and 11 bases lay between the germline ends. Germline loops: CDR1 MRHNA, CDR2 SNTAGT. The CDR3 here is CASSGQPGQPQHF. CDR3 coding DNA: TGTGCCAGCAGTGGACAACCGGGGCAGCCCCAGCATTTT.

The chain is built from TRBV9 and TRBJ2-5, with D perhaps matching TRBD2 (5 bases). Trimming removed 1 base at V and 2 bases at J, with 12 bases between. CDR3 length: 15 residues. Germline V CDR1 and CDR2: SGDLS, YYNGEE. The CDR3 here is CASSVWTEEQETQYF. The DNA for the CDR3 is TGTGCCAGCAGCGTATGGACGGAGGAACAAGAGACCCAGTACTTC.

V usage is TRBV4-2 and J usage is TRBJ1-1, with D uncertain. The CDR3 covers 13 residues. The V gene's germline CDR1 is LGHNA and CDR2 YNFKEQ. V was shortened by 3 bases and J by 0 bases, with 5 bases between the two germline ends. The DNA for the CDR3 is TGTGCCAGCAGCCAGCTAATGAACACTGAAGCTTTCTTT. This gives the protein CASSQLMNTEAFF.

The gene calls are TRBV5-1 and TRBJ1-5; 11 bases are shared with TRBD1. The trim removed 4 bases at V and 6 bases at J, leaving 6 bases unmatched. There are 15 residues in the CDR3. Germline V gene sequence: CDR1 SGHRS, CDR2 YFSETQ. The CDR3 sequence is CASSTGQGDGQPQHF. DNA for the CDR3: TGCGCCAGCAGCACGGGACAGGGGGACGGTCAGCCCCAGCATTTT.

In DNA form, the CDR3 reads TGTGCCAGCAGTGAACAGGGAAAAAACATTCAGTACTTC. The encoded protein is CASSEQGKNIQYF. This rearrangement joins TRBV25-1 to TRBJ2-4; D might be TRBD1 (5 bases). Per the germline V gene, CDR1 is MGHDK and CDR2 is SYGVNS. The CDR3 totals 13 residues. Deletions cut 2 bases from V and 4 bases from J, with 6 bases between.

The chain recombines TRBV2 with TRBJ2-7, with no clear D. The germline gives CDR1 SNHLY, CDR2 FYNNEI. V was shortened by 1 base and J by 0 bases, with 4 bases between the two germline ends. The CDR3 is 13 amino acids. Here the CDR3 reads CASSEGSSYEQYV. CDR3 nucleotide sequence: TGTGCCAGCAGTGAAGGCAGCTCCTACGAGCAGTACGTC.

J is TRBJ2-1 and V is TRBV28, with TRBD1 as a possible D gene (6 bases). The CDR3 consists of 14 residues. The V gene lost 2 bases and the J gene lost 3 bases, with 8 bases spanning the gap. The germline V gene encodes CDR1 MDHEN and CDR2 SYDVKM. This CDR3 is CASSLTGIYNEQFF. CDR3 nucleotide sequence: TGTGCCAGCAGTTTAACAGGGATCTACAATGAGCAGTTCTTC.

This clone was detected only a few times. V usage is TRBV29-1 and J usage is TRBJ1-1; D not certain. This CDR3 is 12 amino acids long. Per the germline V gene, CDR1 is SQVTM and CDR2 is ANQGSEA. V lost 6 bases, J lost 3 bases, and 11 bases lay in between. In nucleotides, the CDR3 is TGCAGCGTAATACAGAGGGACACTGAAGCTTTCTTT. Protein product: CSVIQRDTEAFF.

The chain has TRBV7-5 and TRBJ2-7; TRBD2, the D gene given by the table, was not confirmed from the DNA. TRBV7-5 is tagged as a pseudogene. The CDR3 runs to 8 residues. The CDR3 DNA sequence: TGTCTTACCTACGAGCAGTACGTC. Its protein is CLTYEQYV.

The chain recombines TRBV5-1 with TRBJ2-3, with TRBD1 matching 8 bases. Per germline, CDR1 SGHRS and CDR2 YFSETQ. Trimming cost V 5 bases and J 3 bases; bases outside gene matches: 5. The CDR3 sequence is 14 residues long. The DNA of the CDR3 is TGCGCCAGCAGGGCAGGGGGCAAGACAGATACGCAGTATTTT. Protein product: CASRAGGKTDTQYF.

This clone was found a few times. The V gene is TRBV19, the J gene TRBJ1-3; 7 bases match TRBD1. This CDR3 comprises 19 residues. Germline V lookup: CDR1 LNHDA, CDR2 SQIVND (reference sequence). V dropped 4 bases and J dropped 0; count of bases not matched to a gene: 15. The CDR3 protein is CASSRTGRELSSSGNTIYF. For the CDR3, the DNA is TGTGCCAGTAGTAGGACAGGACGCGAACTTAGCAGCTCTGGAAACACCATATATTTT.

This chain uses TRBV5-1 with TRBJ1-2; D remains unclear. Germline values: CDR1 SGHRS, CDR2 YFSETQ. Trimming took 4 bases from V and 2 from J, leaving 18 bases between them. The CDR3 loop spans 16 amino acids. The DNA for the CDR3 is TGCGCCAGCAGCGATGTGACCGGGAATACAAACTATGGCTACACCTTC. Protein: CASSDVTGNTNYGYTF.

The chain uses TRBV5-1 and TRBJ1-5, with D unclear. This CDR3 spans 13 amino acids. CDR1 is SGHRS, CDR2 YFSETQ, per germline. The germline V and J ends were trimmed by 4 bases and 5 bases, with 10 bases remaining between them. DNA of the CDR3: TGCGCCAGCAGCCTTACATACGATCAGCCCCAGCATTTT. Its protein product is CASSLTYDQPQHF.